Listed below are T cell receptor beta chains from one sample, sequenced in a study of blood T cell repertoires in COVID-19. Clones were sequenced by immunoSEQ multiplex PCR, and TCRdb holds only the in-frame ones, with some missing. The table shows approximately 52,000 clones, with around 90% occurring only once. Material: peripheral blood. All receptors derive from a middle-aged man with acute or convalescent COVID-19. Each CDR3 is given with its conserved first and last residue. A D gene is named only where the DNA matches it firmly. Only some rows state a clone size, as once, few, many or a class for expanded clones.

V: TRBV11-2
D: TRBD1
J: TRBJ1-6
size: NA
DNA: TGTGCCAGCAGCTTTCAAAGGACAGGGAATCTGTCACCCCTCCACTTT
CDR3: CASSFQRTGNLSPLHF

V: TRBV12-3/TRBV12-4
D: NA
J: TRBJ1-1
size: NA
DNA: TGTGCCAGCAGTTTTATAGGCGGAGAAGCTTTCTTT
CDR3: CASSFIGGEAFF

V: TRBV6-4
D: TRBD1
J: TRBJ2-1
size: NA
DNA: TGTGCCAGCAGTACAGACAGGGGACTCAATGAGCAGTTCTTC
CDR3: CASSTDRGLNEQFF

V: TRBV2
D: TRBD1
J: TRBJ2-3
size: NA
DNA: TGTGCCAGCAGTGCTCGGGACAGCTTCACAGATACGCAGTATTTT
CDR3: CASSARDSFTDTQYF

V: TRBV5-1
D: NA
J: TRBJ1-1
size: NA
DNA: TGCGCCAGCAGCGCCTTGACGGGGAGGAACACTGAAGCTTTCTTT
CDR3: CASSALTGRNTEAFF

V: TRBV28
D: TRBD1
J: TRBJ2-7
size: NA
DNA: TGTGCCAGCAGTTTATCCGGGATGGGGACAGGACCCAACTACGAGCAGTACTTC
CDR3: CASSLSGMGTGPNYEQYF

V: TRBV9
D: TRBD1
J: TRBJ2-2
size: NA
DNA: TGTGCCAGCAGCGTAGCGGGACAGGGATCCGGGGAGCTGTTTTTT
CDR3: CASSVAGQGSGELFF

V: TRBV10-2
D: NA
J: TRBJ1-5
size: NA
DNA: TGCGCCAGCAGTGAGGGACACAATCAGCCCCAGCATTTT
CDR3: CASSEGHNQPQHF

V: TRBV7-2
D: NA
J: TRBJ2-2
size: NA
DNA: TGTGCCAGCAGCTTACGGAGGGCGGGCAACACCGGGGAGCTGTTTTTT
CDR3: CASSLRRAGNTGELFF

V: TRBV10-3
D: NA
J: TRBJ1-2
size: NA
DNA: TGTGCCATTTCGGACCTGGGGGGTTCGGCTAACTATGGCTACACCTTC
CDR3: CAISDLGGSANYGYTF

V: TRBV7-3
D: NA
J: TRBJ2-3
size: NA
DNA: TGTGCCAGCAGCTTAGTGGGGGGGCCGGCAGATACGCAGTATTTT
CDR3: CASSLVGGPADTQYF

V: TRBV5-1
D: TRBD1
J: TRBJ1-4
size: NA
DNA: TGCGCCAGGATCAGGGGGGCGGGTAGGGAAAAACTGTTTTTT
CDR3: CARIRGAGREKLFF

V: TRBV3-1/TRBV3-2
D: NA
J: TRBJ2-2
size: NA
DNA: TGTGCCAGCAGCCAGCTTAGCGCCGGGGAGCTGTTTTTT
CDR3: CASSQLSAGELFF

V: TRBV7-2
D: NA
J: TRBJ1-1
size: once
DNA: TGTGCCAGCAGCTTGACTCGACTGAGGGAGAACACTGAAGCTTTCTTT
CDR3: CASSLTRLRENTEAFF

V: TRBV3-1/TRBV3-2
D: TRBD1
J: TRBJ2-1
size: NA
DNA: TGTGCCAGCAGCCACGGCCCCGGACAGGGCCCCTACAATGAGCAGTTCTTC
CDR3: CASSHGPGQGPYNEQFF

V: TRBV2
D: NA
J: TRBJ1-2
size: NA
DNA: TGTGCCAGCCCCTCGGGGGGAATGTTAAACTATGGCTACACCTTC
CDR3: CASPSGGMLNYGYTF

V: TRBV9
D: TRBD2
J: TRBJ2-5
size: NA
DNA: TGTGCCAGCACCAATTATGGGGGGGGCCAAGAGACCCAGTACTTC
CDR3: CASTNYGGGQETQYF

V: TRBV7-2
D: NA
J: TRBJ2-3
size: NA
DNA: TGTGCCAGCAGCCCAGTAGGGGTGGGGATAAGCACAGATACGCAGTATTTT
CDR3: CASSPVGVGISTDTQYF

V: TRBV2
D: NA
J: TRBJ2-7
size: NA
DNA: TGTGCCAGCAGTGGGAACAGACAATACGAGCAGTACTTC
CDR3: CASSGNRQYEQYF

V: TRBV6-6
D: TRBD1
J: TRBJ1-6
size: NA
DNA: TGTGCCAGCAGTCCGACAGGGGACCCCTCCTATAATTCACCCCTCCACTTT
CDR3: CASSPTGDPSYNSPLHF

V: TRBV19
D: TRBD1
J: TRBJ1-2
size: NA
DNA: TGTGCCAGTAGTATAGAAACCGGGACAGGGTCTGGCTACACCTTC
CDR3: CASSIETGTGSGYTF

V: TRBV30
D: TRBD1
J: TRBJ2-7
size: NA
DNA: TGTGCCTGGAGGCTAGACAGGGGCGCATACGAGCAGTACTTC
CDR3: CAWRLDRGAYEQYF

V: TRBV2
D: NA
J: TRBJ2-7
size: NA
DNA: TGTGCCAGCAGTGACCCAGGATGGTGGGAGCAGTACTTC
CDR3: CASSDPGWWEQYF

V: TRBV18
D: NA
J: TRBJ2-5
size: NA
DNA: TGTGCCAGCTCACCAGGGCAGGACCAAGAGACCCAGTACTTC
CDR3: CASSPGQDQETQYF

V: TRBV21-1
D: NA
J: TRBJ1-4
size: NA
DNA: TGTGCCAGCAGCAAAGGCAGGGGCTATGAAAAACTGTTTTTT
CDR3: CASSKGRGYEKLFF

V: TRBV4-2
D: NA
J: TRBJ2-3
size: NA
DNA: TGTGCCAGCAGCCCTTGGGAGGACCTACGCACAGATACGCAGTATTTT
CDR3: CASSPWEDLRTDTQYF

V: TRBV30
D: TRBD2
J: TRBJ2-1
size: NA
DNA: TGTGCCTGGAGTGTTAGCGGGGGTTTGAATGAGCAGTTCTTC
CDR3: CAWSVSGGLNEQFF

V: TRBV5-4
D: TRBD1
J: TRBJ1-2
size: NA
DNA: TGTGCCAGCAGCTCCGGGACAGGCTCTTTGCGCTACACCTTC
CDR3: CASSSGTGSLRYTF

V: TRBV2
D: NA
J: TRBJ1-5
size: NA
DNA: TGTGCCAGCAGCCGGGACACAGGCAATCAGCCCCAGCATTTT
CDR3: CASSRDTGNQPQHF

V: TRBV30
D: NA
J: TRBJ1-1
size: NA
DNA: TGTGCCTGGAGGACAGGACCGAACACTGAAGCTTTCTTT
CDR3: CAWRTGPNTEAFF

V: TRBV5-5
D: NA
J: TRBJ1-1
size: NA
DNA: TGTGCCAGCACCCTGACAGACTTAAACACTGAAGCTTTCTTT
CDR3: CASTLTDLNTEAFF

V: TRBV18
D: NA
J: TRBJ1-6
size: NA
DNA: TGTGCCAGCTCACCACCGGCGGGGGGTAATTCACCCCTCCACTTT
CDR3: CASSPPAGGNSPLHF

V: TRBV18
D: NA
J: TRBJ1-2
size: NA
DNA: TGTGCCAGCTCACCACCAGAGCGGGCGAGGGGCTACACCTTC
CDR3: CASSPPERARGYTF

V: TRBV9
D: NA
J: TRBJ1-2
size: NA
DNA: TGTGCCAGCAGCGTAGGGGGCCCCTATGGCTACACCTTC
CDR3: CASSVGGPYGYTF

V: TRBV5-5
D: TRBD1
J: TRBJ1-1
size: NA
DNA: TGTGCCAGCAGCTGGGGACAGACGAACACTGAAGCTTTCTTT
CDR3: CASSWGQTNTEAFF

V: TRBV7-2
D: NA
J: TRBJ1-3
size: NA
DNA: TGTGCCAGCAGCGCGAAGGGGGGGTCGGCTGGAAACACCATATATTTT
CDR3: CASSAKGGSAGNTIYF

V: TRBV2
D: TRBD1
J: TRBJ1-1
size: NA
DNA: TGTGCCAGCACAATCCGGACAGGGGCCACTGAAGCTTTCTTT
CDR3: CASTIRTGATEAFF

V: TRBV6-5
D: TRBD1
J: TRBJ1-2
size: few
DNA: TGTGCCACCGAGGATGGGACAGGGCTCTATGGCTACACCTTC
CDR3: CATEDGTGLYGYTF

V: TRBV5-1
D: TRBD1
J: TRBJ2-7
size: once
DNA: TGCGCCAGCAGCTTGGCCCGGGACAGCGCTGCCTACGAGCAGTACTTC
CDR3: CASSLARDSAAYEQYF

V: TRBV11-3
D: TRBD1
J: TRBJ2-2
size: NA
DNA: TGTGCCAGCAGCGACCAGGGGGCAGGCACCGGGGAGCTGTTTTTT
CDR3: CASSDQGAGTGELFF

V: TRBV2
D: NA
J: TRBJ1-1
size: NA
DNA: TGTGCCAGCAGTAGTCAGGCGGGGATGACTGAAGCTTTCTTT
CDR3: CASSSQAGMTEAFF

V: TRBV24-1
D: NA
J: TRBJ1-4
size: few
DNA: TGTGCCACCAGTGATTTGGGGAGGGGTGATGAAAAACTGTTTTTT
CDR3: CATSDLGRGDEKLFF

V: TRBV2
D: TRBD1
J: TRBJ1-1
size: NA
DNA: TGTGCCAGGGACAGGGGAGGGACTGAAGCTTTCTTT
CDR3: CARDRGGTEAFF

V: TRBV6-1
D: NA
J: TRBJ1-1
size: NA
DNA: TGTGCCAGCAGTGAAGGGGCAGCCCGGCCCACTGAAGCTTTCTTT
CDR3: CASSEGAARPTEAFF

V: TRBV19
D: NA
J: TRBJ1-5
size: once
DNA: TGTGCCAGTCAAGTAATCAGTGGACAGAAACATCAGCCCCAGCATTTT
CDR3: CASQVISGQKHQPQHF

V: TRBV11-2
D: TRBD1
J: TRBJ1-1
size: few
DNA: TGTGCCAGCAGCTTAGATGGAGGGGGCGTCCTGAACACTGAAGCTTTCTTT
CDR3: CASSLDGGGVLNTEAFF

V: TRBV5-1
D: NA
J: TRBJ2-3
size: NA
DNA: TGCGCCAGCAGCTTCGGGTCGAGCACAGATACGCAGTATTTT
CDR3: CASSFGSSTDTQYF

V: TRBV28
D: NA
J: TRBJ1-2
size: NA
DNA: TGTGCCAGCAGTTTCTCCATCAGGGGTTCTAACTATGGCTACACCTTC
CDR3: CASSFSIRGSNYGYTF